A selection of T cell receptor beta chains follows, all from one sample in a study of cytomegalovirus exposure and HLA in healthy donors. Sequencing was performed with immunoSEQ multiplex PCR; in TCRdb, only in-frame clones are kept and a portion is missing. The sample yields 180,000 or so clones, around nine tenths seen once. The sample was PBMCs. The receptors originated from a man aged 25-40 years in good health and CMV-seropositive. Each CDR3 is given with its conserved first and last residue. D genes are given only for firm matches. The size field is filled for only some rows; it gives once, few, many or a size class.

D gene: NA; clone size: once; V gene: TRBV6-1; J gene: TRBJ2-3; CDR3 protein: CASSERNFADTQYF; CDR3 DNA: TGTGCCAGCAGTGAAAGGAACTTCGCGGATACGCAGTATTTT
D gene: TRBD1; clone size: once; V gene: TRBV11-2; J gene: TRBJ2-2; CDR3 protein: CASSLGQGVTGELFF; CDR3 DNA: TGTGCCAGCAGCTTAGGACAGGGGGTCACCGGGGAGCTGTTTTTT
D gene: NA; clone size: NA; V gene: TRBV28; J gene: TRBJ2-7; CDR3 protein: CASSGSSVKYRPYEQYF; CDR3 DNA: TGTGCCAGCAGTGGTTCTAGCGTTAAATATCGTCCCTACGAGCAGTACTTC
D gene: NA; clone size: NA; V gene: TRBV9; J gene: TRBJ1-1; CDR3 protein: CASSPRLGGNTEAFF; CDR3 DNA: TGTGCCAGCAGCCCACGCCTAGGCGGGAACACTGAAGCTTTCTTT
D gene: NA; clone size: NA; V gene: TRBV28; J gene: TRBJ1-3; CDR3 protein: CASSPPGTYGNTIYF; CDR3 DNA: TGTGCCAGCAGTCCACCCGGGACTTATGGAAACACCATATATTTT
D gene: NA; clone size: NA; V gene: TRBV12-5; J gene: TRBJ1-6; CDR3 protein: CASGSVPGPGNSPLHF; CDR3 DNA: TGTGCTAGTGGTTCGGTACCGGGACCGGGGAATTCACCCCTCCACTTT
D gene: NA; clone size: NA; V gene: TRBV4-3; J gene: TRBJ1-3; CDR3 protein: CASSHRSVGSGNTIYF; CDR3 DNA: TGCGCCAGCAGCCATCGATCGGTGGGCTCTGGAAACACCATATATTTT
D gene: TRBD1; clone size: NA; V gene: TRBV4-1; J gene: TRBJ2-2; CDR3 protein: CASSRHRGLKITGELFF; CDR3 DNA: TGCGCCAGCAGCCGCCACAGGGGGCTAAAGATTACCGGGGAGCTGTTTTTT
D gene: NA; clone size: once; V gene: TRBV7-9; J gene: TRBJ1-1; CDR3 protein: CASSSRIGMNTEAFF; CDR3 DNA: TGTGCCAGCAGCTCTCGAATAGGTATGAACACTGAAGCTTTCTTT
D gene: NA; clone size: NA; V gene: TRBV29-1; J gene: TRBJ1-4; CDR3 protein: CSGARATNEKLFF; CDR3 DNA: TGCAGCGGGGCCCGGGCCACTAATGAAAAACTGTTTTTT
D gene: TRBD1; clone size: few; V gene: TRBV29-1; J gene: TRBJ2-5; CDR3 protein: CSVEGDRQYQETQYF; CDR3 DNA: TGCAGCGTTGAGGGGGACAGGCAGTACCAAGAGACCCAGTACTTC
D gene: NA; clone size: NA; V gene: TRBV29-1; J gene: TRBJ2-1; CDR3 protein: CSVKSPPSYNEQFF; CDR3 DNA: TGCAGCGTTAAGTCACCCCCTTCCTACAATGAGCAGTTCTTC
D gene: TRBD2; clone size: once; V gene: TRBV27; J gene: TRBJ2-3; CDR3 protein: CASSGLAGGEDTQYF; CDR3 DNA: TGTGCCAGCAGTGGGTTAGCGGGAGGGGAAGATACGCAGTATTTT
D gene: TRBD1; clone size: few; V gene: TRBV11-3; J gene: TRBJ1-3; CDR3 protein: CASSLTGGSGNTIYF; CDR3 DNA: TGTGCCAGCAGCCTGACAGGGGGCTCTGGAAACACCATATATTTT
D gene: NA; clone size: once; V gene: TRBV9; J gene: TRBJ1-1; CDR3 protein: CASSPEGSDTEAFF; CDR3 DNA: TGTGCCAGCAGTCCGGAGGGGTCGGACACTGAAGCTTTCTTT
D gene: NA; clone size: NA; V gene: TRBV18; J gene: TRBJ1-5; CDR3 protein: CASSPVGGNQPQHF; CDR3 DNA: TGTGCCAGCTCACCCGTGGGAGGCAATCAGCCCCAGCATTTT
D gene: TRBD1; clone size: few; V gene: TRBV19; J gene: TRBJ2-7; CDR3 protein: CASSHTGGSYEQYF; CDR3 DNA: TGTGCCAGTAGTCATACAGGGGGCTCCTACGAGCAGTACTTC
D gene: NA; clone size: NA; V gene: TRBV4-1; J gene: TRBJ2-7; CDR3 protein: CASSRDRTYEQYF; CDR3 DNA: TGCGCCAGCAGCCGCGACAGGACCTACGAGCAGTACTTC
D gene: TRBD1; clone size: NA; V gene: TRBV12-5; J gene: TRBJ1-5; CDR3 protein: CASGLGTGGNQPQHF; CDR3 DNA: TGTGCTAGTGGTTTGGGGACAGGGGGAAATCAGCCCCAGCATTTT
D gene: NA; clone size: few; V gene: TRBV16; J gene: TRBJ2-2; CDR3 protein: CASSQLSTGELFF; CDR3 DNA: TGTGCCAGCAGCCAATTATCCACCGGGGAGCTGTTTTTT
D gene: NA; clone size: NA; V gene: TRBV6-6; J gene: TRBJ2-7; CDR3 protein: CASSPTRRGAGNEQYF; CDR3 DNA: TGTGCCAGCAGCCCTACCCGCCGGGGGGCCGGGAATGAGCAGTACTTC
D gene: NA; clone size: NA; V gene: TRBV6-5; J gene: TRBJ1-5; CDR3 protein: CASRGASSGNQPQHF; CDR3 DNA: TGTGCCAGCAGAGGAGCAAGTTCGGGCAATCAGCCCCAGCATTTT
D gene: TRBD2; clone size: NA; V gene: TRBV19; J gene: TRBJ2-5; CDR3 protein: CASSPPGREALETQYF; CDR3 DNA: TGTGCCAGTAGTCCCCCCGGGCGGGAGGCCTTGGAGACCCAGTACTTC
D gene: TRBD2; clone size: NA; V gene: TRBV5-1; J gene: TRBJ2-7; CDR3 protein: CASSLLSGGPSEQYF; CDR3 DNA: TGCGCCAGCAGCTTGCTATCGGGAGGGCCGAGCGAGCAGTACTTC
D gene: TRBD2; clone size: NA; V gene: TRBV7-9; J gene: TRBJ2-3; CDR3 protein: CASSLTSGGSHTQYF; CDR3 DNA: TGTGCCAGCAGCCTGACTAGCGGGGGGTCCCATACGCAGTATTTT
D gene: NA; clone size: NA; V gene: TRBV16; J gene: TRBJ2-5; CDR3 protein: CASSHRQVQETQYF; CDR3 DNA: TGTGCCAGCAGCCATCGACAGGTCCAAGAGACCCAGTACTTC
D gene: NA; clone size: NA; V gene: TRBV5-6; J gene: TRBJ2-3; CDR3 protein: CASSLHPDTQYF; CDR3 DNA: TGTGCCAGCAGCTTGCACCCAGATACGCAGTATTTT
D gene: TRBD1; clone size: NA; V gene: TRBV7-2; J gene: TRBJ1-2; CDR3 protein: CASSLGLGQGACTF; CDR3 DNA: TGTGCCAGCAGCTTAGGGCTGGGACAGGGGGCCTGCACCTTC
D gene: NA; clone size: NA; V gene: TRBV20-1; J gene: TRBJ1-1; CDR3 protein: CSATSGAEAFF; CDR3 DNA: TGCAGTGCTACCTCGGGGGCGGAAGCTTTCTTT
D gene: NA; clone size: NA; V gene: TRBV28; J gene: TRBJ2-7; CDR3 protein: CASGLPTTEQYF; CDR3 DNA: TGTGCCAGTGGACTACCTACGACCGAGCAGTACTTC
D gene: NA; clone size: NA; V gene: TRBV4-1; J gene: TRBJ1-1; CDR3 protein: CASSQRGGTGITEAFF; CDR3 DNA: TGCGCCAGCAGCCAACGGGGGGGTACAGGCATCACTGAAGCTTTCTTT
D gene: NA; clone size: NA; V gene: TRBV20-1; J gene: TRBJ1-1; CDR3 protein: CSAQVPKGAFF; CDR3 DNA: TGCAGTGCCCAAGTCCCGAAAGGAGCTTTCTTT
D gene: NA; clone size: NA; V gene: TRBV27; J gene: TRBJ1-4; CDR3 protein: CASSLSGRDEKLFF; CDR3 DNA: TGTGCCAGCAGTTTATCGGGCAGGGATGAAAAACTGTTTTTT
D gene: NA; clone size: NA; V gene: TRBV7-9; J gene: TRBJ2-3; CDR3 protein: CASSLVGWDTQYF; CDR3 DNA: TGTGCCAGCAGCTTAGTAGGTTGGGATACGCAGTATTTT
D gene: NA; clone size: NA; V gene: TRBV20-1; J gene: TRBJ1-2; CDR3 protein: CSASINDGYTF; CDR3 DNA: TGCAGTGCTAGTATCAATGATGGCTACACCTTC
D gene: TRBD1; clone size: once; V gene: TRBV2; J gene: TRBJ1-4; CDR3 protein: CASRRQGVAEKLFF; CDR3 DNA: TGTGCCAGCAGGAGACAGGGAGTGGCGGAAAAACTGTTTTTT
D gene: NA; clone size: NA; V gene: TRBV4-1; J gene: TRBJ2-7; CDR3 protein: CASSQEGPASASSSYEQYF; CDR3 DNA: TGCGCCAGCAGCCAAGAAGGTCCCGCTAGCGCGTCGAGCTCCTACGAGCAGTACTTC
D gene: NA; clone size: NA; V gene: TRBV5-1; J gene: TRBJ2-7; CDR3 protein: CASSLSGEQYF; CDR3 DNA: TGCGCCAGCAGCTTGAGTGGGGAGCAGTACTTC
D gene: TRBD2; clone size: NA; V gene: TRBV5-1; J gene: TRBJ2-3; CDR3 protein: CASSFASGSTDTQYF; CDR3 DNA: TGCGCCAGCAGCTTTGCTAGCGGGAGCACAGATACGCAGTATTTT
D gene: TRBD2; clone size: NA; V gene: TRBV9; J gene: TRBJ2-1; CDR3 protein: CASSPRTSPSSYNEQFF; CDR3 DNA: TGTGCCAGCAGCCCCCGGACTAGTCCTAGCTCCTACAATGAGCAGTTCTTC
D gene: NA; clone size: NA; V gene: TRBV30; J gene: TRBJ1-5; CDR3 protein: CAWGDPLNQPQHF; CDR3 DNA: TGTGCCTGGGGGGACCCCTTAAATCAGCCCCAGCATTTT
D gene: NA; clone size: NA; V gene: TRBV7-6; J gene: TRBJ2-7; CDR3 protein: CASSAGQTYEQYF; CDR3 DNA: TGTGCCAGCAGCGCAGGACAGACATACGAGCAGTACTTC
D gene: NA; clone size: NA; V gene: TRBV27; J gene: TRBJ1-4; CDR3 protein: CASSRTANYEKLFF; CDR3 DNA: TGTGCCAGCAGTCGTACAGCGAATTATGAAAAACTGTTTTTT
D gene: NA; clone size: NA; V gene: TRBV4-3; J gene: TRBJ1-5; CDR3 protein: CASSQDRGNQPQHF; CDR3 DNA: TGCGCCAGCAGCCAAGACAGGGGCAATCAGCCCCAGCATTTT
D gene: NA; clone size: NA; V gene: TRBV27; J gene: TRBJ2-1; CDR3 protein: CASSLSDQYNEQFF; CDR3 DNA: TGTGCCAGCAGTTTATCAGACCAGTACAATGAGCAGTTCTTC